Only one count was recorded for the clone carrying this TCR beta chain. Authors' analysis steps: For nucleated cells, counts were estimated from reference gene primer amplification. Method: immunoSEQ multiplex PCR; TCRdb's copy keeps in-frame clones and lacks some. V and J calls and clone size are given by that table; D and trimming were obtained from the DNA. The sample includes roughly 200,000 clones, approximately 80% of them seen just once. The CDR3 runs 13 residues. Trimming cost V 6 bases and J 6 bases; bases outside gene matches: 1. Germline V gene data show CDR1 as MNHEY and CDR2 as SVGAGI. This sample is part of a study of blood T cell repertoires in COVID-19. Turning to the study itself: From T cells, B-cell-depleted T cells, or PBMCs came the material, which was cDNA or gDNA.

Seattle cases were enrolled at active infection and followed longitudinally. The genes are TRBV6-5 and TRBJ1-5; 11 bases match TRBD1. This clonotype was obtained from a woman aged 80 or over with COVID-19, enrolled during active disease. Sequenced input: peripheral blood. The CDR3 is CASRGQGGQPQHF. The CDR3, as DNA: TGTGCCAGCAGGGGACAGGGGGGTCAGCCCCAGCATTTT.